This T cell receptor (beta chain) was recorded in a study of blood T cell repertoires in COVID-19 (dated by TCRdb to the early 2020s). Describing the broader study: Samples covering the acute and convalescent phases of COVID-19 were provided by collaborators in the United States, Italy and Spain. The dataset comprised deeply sampled blood TCRbeta repertoires from subjects exposed to, actively infected with, or recovered from COVID-19. The prospective study material was composed of cDNA or gDNA derived from T cells, B-cell-depleted T cells, or PBMCs. Where available, HLA class I and class II types were taken from metadata supplied by the sample provider and were not determined by assay-based typing. Sample metadata almost always included a de-identified subject ID, COVID-19 status, age in years and sex. The samples were drawn from two sources: the first 160 participants of the ongoing ImmuneRACE study, and 1,200 or so subjects contributed by 6 global collaborators. A freely available public database, intended as a resource for researchers studying the immune response to SARS-CoV-2, is where the repertoires were released.

TCRbeta CDR3 regions were amplified from genomic DNA using the immunoSEQ Assay, a bias-controlled multiplex PCR. As for the authors' bioinformatics: The number of nucleated cells in each sample was estimated by amplification of reference gene primers within the assay. To quantify the absolute abundance of each unique TCRbeta CDR3 rearrangement, sequence reads were collapsed and filtered. For each sample, productive Simpson clonality was calculated by taking the square root of Simpson's diversity index across productive rearrangements. This immuneACCESS table, as held by TCRdb, lists in-frame sequences with V and J called but not all clones. Of the missing ones, under half trace to an unresolved V gene in checked studies; the others have no known cause. Clone size and the V and J calls come from that table; the DNA yielded D and trimming. Counted in this sample were 150,000 to 200,000 clones; around 83% of them appeared once. The ten largest clones take up approximately 13% of the sample.

Beyond this particular receptor, the publication reports: The amount of clinical and demographic metadata varied by source and participant and was provided uncurated.

The germline V gene gives CDR1 as MGHRA and CDR2 as YSYEKL. After removal of 8 bases from V and 8 bases from J, the junction retains 13 bases not matched to a gene. The cysteine opens and the phenylalanine closes a CDR3 of 15 amino acids. The read is trimmed to its CDR3 DNA, 45 bases read in frame from base 1. Another Seattle source contributed samples from volunteer blood donors who had recovered from COVID-19. Each collaborating institution followed its own protocols to collect whole blood in K2EDTA tubes. For TCRbeta analysis, collaborators shipped samples in one of three forms: frozen whole blood, isolated PBMCs, or DNA extracted from either of those sample types. Concerning this clone: Its antigen has not been determined. It has no much larger one-base neighbor in the sample; base qualities were not kept.

The sequencing input was peripheral blood. The rearrangement combines TRBV4-1 with TRBJ1-4; TRBD1 lines up with 8 middle nucleotides. This receptor was identified in a man between 70 and 80 years old who had recovered from COVID-19. CDR3 sequence: CASRDWTGLREKLFF. The DNA sequence is TGCGCCAGCCGCGATTGGACAGGGCTTCGGGAAAAACTGTTTTTT.